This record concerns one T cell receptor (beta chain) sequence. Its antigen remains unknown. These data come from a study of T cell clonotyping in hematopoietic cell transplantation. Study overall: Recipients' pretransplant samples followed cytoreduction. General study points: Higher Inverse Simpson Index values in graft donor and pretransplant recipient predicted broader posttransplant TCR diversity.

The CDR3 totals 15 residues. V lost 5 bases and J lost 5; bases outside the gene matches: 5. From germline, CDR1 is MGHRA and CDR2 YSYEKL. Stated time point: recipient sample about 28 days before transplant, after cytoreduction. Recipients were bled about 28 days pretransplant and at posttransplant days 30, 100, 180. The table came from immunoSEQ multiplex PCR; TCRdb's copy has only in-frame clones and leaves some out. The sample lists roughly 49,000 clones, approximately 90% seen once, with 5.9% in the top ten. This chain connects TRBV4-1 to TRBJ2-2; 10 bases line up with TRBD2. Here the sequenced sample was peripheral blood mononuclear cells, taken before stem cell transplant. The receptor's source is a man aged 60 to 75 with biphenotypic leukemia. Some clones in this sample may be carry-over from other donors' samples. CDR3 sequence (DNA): TGCGCCAGCAGCTTTGGACTAGCGGAAACCGGGGAGCTGTTTTTT. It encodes CASSFGLAETGELFF.